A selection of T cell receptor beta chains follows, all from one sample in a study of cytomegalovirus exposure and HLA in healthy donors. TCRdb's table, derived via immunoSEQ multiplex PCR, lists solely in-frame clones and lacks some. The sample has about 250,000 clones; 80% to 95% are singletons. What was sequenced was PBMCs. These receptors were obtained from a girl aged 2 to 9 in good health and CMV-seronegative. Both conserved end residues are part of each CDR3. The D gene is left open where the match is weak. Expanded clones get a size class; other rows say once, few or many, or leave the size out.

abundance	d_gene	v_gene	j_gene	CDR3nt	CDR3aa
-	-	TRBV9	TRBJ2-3	TGTGCCAGCAGCGTGTCTAGCCCCGGCACAGATACGCAGTATTTT	CASSVSSPGTDTQYF
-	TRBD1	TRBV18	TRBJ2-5	TGTGCCAGCTCGGAAAGGACAGGGGAAGAGACCCAGTACTTC	CASSERTGEETQYF
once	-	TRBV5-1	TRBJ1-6	TGCGCCAGCAGCTTGCATGCCGTCTCCAGGGGCATTCGTAATTCACCCCTCCACTTT	CASSLHAVSRGIRNSPLHF
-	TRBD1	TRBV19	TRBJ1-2	TGTGCCAGTCGACAGGGGCTGAACTATGGCTACACCTTC	CASRQGLNYGYTF
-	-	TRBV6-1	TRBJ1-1	TGTGCCAGCAGAGGGGTGGGCGGTTCGACTGAAGCTTTCTTT	CASRGVGGSTEAFF
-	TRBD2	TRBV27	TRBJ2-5	TGTGCCAGCAGTTCGGGACTAGCGGGGGCCGGGGGAGAGACCCAGTACTTC	CASSSGLAGAGGETQYF
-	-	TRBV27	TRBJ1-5	TGTGCCAGCAGTTTATCGTCGGGTTCCAGCAATCAGCCCCAGCATTTT	CASSLSSGSSNQPQHF
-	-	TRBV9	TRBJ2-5	TGTGCCAGCAGCCCGGCCCCGGAGGGGCAAGAGACCCAGTACTTC	CASSPAPEGQETQYF
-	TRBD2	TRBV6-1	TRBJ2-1	TGTGCCAGCACTCTAGCGGGGGCGAATGAGCAGTTCTTC	CASTLAGANEQFF
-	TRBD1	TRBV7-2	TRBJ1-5	TGTGCCAGCAACGAAGGACAGGGGTATCAGCCCCAGCATTTT	CASNEGQGYQPQHF
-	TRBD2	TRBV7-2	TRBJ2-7	TGTGCCAGCAGCTTAGTAGCGGGAGCGTCCTACGAGCAGTACTTC	CASSLVAGASYEQYF
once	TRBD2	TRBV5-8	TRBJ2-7	TGTGCCAGCAGCCCGGGACTAGCGGGAGGGAGCGAGCAGTACTTC	CASSPGLAGGSEQYF
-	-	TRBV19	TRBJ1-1	-	CASTLEREVTTEAFF
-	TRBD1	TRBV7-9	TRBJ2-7	TGTGCCAGCAGCTCACCCGGGACAGGGTTCAACGAGCAGTACTTC	CASSSPGTGFNEQYF
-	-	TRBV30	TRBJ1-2	TGTGCCTGGTTACCCCGAGCGTATGGCTACACCTTC	CAWLPRAYGYTF
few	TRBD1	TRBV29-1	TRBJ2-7	TGCAGCGTTACAGAATCTCGGCAGGGGGCATACGAGCAGTACTTC	CSVTESRQGAYEQYF
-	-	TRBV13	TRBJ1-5	TGTGCCAGCAGCTTCGGAACAGGAAAAAATCAGCCCCAGCATTTT	CASSFGTGKNQPQHF
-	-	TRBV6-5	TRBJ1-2	TGTGCCAGCAGTCCCAATTCTAACTATGGCTACACCTTC	CASSPNSNYGYTF
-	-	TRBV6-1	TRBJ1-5	TGTGCCAGCAGTATGGGGGGTCGCAATCAGCCCCAGCATTTT	CASSMGGRNQPQHF
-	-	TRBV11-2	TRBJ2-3	TGTGCCAGCAGCTCAGACTCTCTATTTCCACCAGATACGCAGTATTTT	CASSSDSLFPPDTQYF
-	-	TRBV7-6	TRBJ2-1	TGTGCCAGCAGCTTAGGCCGGTATCAGGGGAACAATGAGCAGTTCTTC	CASSLGRYQGNNEQFF
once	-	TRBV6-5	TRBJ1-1	TGTGCCAGCTTGAGATTGAACACTGAAGCTTTCTTT	CASLRLNTEAFF
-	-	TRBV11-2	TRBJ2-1	TGTGCCAGCAGCTTGGGCCGGGGGTACAATGAGCAGTTCTTC	CASSLGRGYNEQFF
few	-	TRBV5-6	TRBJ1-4	TGTGCCAGCAGCGACTCCAGGGTCCCTAATGAAAAACTGTTTTTT	CASSDSRVPNEKLFF
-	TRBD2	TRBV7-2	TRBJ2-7	TGTGCCAGCAGCCCAGGGGGACTAGCGGGAGTCCCCGGGGACGAGCAGTACTTC	CASSPGGLAGVPGDEQYF
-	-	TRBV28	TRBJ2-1	TGTGCCAGCAAAGCGCCTATCATCTACAATGAGCAGTTCTTC	CASKAPIIYNEQFF
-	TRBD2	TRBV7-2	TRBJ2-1	TGTGCCAGCAGCTTAGTCGGTGGCGGGGGGGGCAATGAGCAGTTCTTC	CASSLVGGGGGNEQFF
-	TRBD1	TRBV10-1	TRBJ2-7	TGCGCCAGCAGTGCGGGACAGGGGTCCTACGAGCAGTACTTC	CASSAGQGSYEQYF
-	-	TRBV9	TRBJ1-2	TGTGCCAGCAGCGTCCAAACCTCGGGACATAGAAAGGAGGGCTACACCTTC	CASSVQTSGHRKEGYTF
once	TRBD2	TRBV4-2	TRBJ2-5	TGTGCCAGCAGCCAAGAGGGACTAGGGGGAGAGACCCAGTACTTC	CASSQEGLGGETQYF
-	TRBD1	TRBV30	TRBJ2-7	TGTGCCTGGAGGCCGGGACAGCTCTACGAGCAGTACTTC	CAWRPGQLYEQYF